The text below deals with one T cell receptor (beta chain). This specimen comes from a study of T cell changes during pregnancy in multiple sclerosis. CDR3 length equals 15 residues. Germline CDR1 LNHDA, CDR2 SQIVND (reference sequence). Trimming stripped 1 base from V and 1 base from J, with 10 bases between. The table came from immunoSEQ multiplex PCR; TCRdb's copy has only in-frame clones and leaves some out. The sample comprises more than 40,000 clones, roughly 92% of which are singletons, and just over 0.65% rests with the top ten. This TCR was recovered from a female donor with multiple sclerosis, enrolled in a pregnancy study. The chain combines TRBV19 with TRBJ1-1, with TRBD1 as a possible D gene (5 bases). The sequenced sample was CD4+ T cells from peripheral blood mononuclear cells, obtained in the third trimester of pregnancy. The CDR3 here is CASSIAATENTEAFF. The CDR3 DNA follows: TGTGCCAGTAGTATAGCCGCGACAGAGAACACTGAAGCTTTCTTT.